The 11 T cell receptor beta chains presented below share a single source sample, sequenced in a study of technical replicates of blood from a few donors. Data came from immunoSEQ multiplex PCR; TCRdb stores just in-frame clones and leaves some out. Here the sample spans about 78,000 clones, 90% to 95% being singletons. The specimen sequenced was T cells isolated from PBMCs. The receptor set was obtained from a human donor in good health.

The chain joins TRBV9 to TRBJ2-7; 7 nucleotides agree with TRBD2. V gave up 2 bases and J gave up 3 bases; unmatched junction bases: 8. The CDR3 loop spans 15 amino acids. Germline assignment: CDR1 SGDLS and CDR2 YYNGEE. The CDR3 reads CASSVTAGASYEQYF. CDR3 coding DNA: TGTGCCAGCAGCGTTACGGCGGGAGCCAGCTACGAGCAGTACTTC.

V usage is TRBV9 and J usage is TRBJ1-2; possible D gene TRBD1, 6 bases. CDR3 length: 11 amino acids. Per the germline V gene, CDR1 is SGDLS and CDR2 is YYNGEE. Trimming left V 8 bases short and J 4 bases short, with 9 bases between. CDR3 residues: CASTGTYGYTF. CDR3 DNA: TGTGCCAGTACAGGGACCTATGGCTACACCTTC.

The chain uses TRBV7-2 and TRBJ2-7, with 9 bases aligning to TRBD1. The CDR3 is 15 residues long. Germline loops: CDR1 SGHTA, CDR2 FQGNSA. Trimming cost V 0 bases and J 3 bases; bases outside gene matches: 3. This CDR3 is CASSLATGGGYEQYF. The CDR3 nucleotides read TGTGCCAGCAGCTTAGCGACAGGGGGAGGCTACGAGCAGTACTTC.

The rearrangement uses TRBV28 and TRBJ1-2; D call uncertain. Germline values: CDR1 MDHEN, CDR2 SYDVKM. V gave up 4 bases and J gave up 8 bases, with 14 bases separating them. The CDR3 runs 13 residues. DNA for the CDR3: TGTGCCAGCAGTTCACAGCTGGTGTCCGGCTACACCTTC. Amino acids: CASSSQLVSGYTF.

The chain links TRBV25-1 to TRBJ2-7; TRBD1 matches at 7 bases. This CDR3 is 15 amino acids long. CDR1 and CDR2 (germline): MGHDK, SYGVNS. Losses at the gene ends were 6 bases for V and 4 bases for J; bases not matched to a gene: 12. The CDR3 DNA follows: TGTGCCAGCAGCCCCGGGACAGCTCCTTTTTACGAGCAGTACTTC. Translating it yields CASSPGTAPFYEQYF.

V is TRBV7-9 and J is TRBJ2-1; D remains ambiguous. V lost 8 bases and J 6 bases, leaving 17 bases between the germline ends. The CDR3 length is 14 residues. The germline gives CDR1 SEHNR, CDR2 FQNEAQ (reference sequence). CDR3 loop: CASYILRAPNEQFF. In DNA, the CDR3 is TGTGCCAGCTATATCTTACGAGCCCCCAATGAGCAGTTCTTC.

The chain uses TRBV19 and TRBJ1-4; D might be TRBD1 (5 bases). CDR1 and CDR2 (germline): LNHDA, SQIVND (reference sequence). The CDR3 totals 15 residues. Trimming pared 5 bases from V and 0 bases from J, leaving 10 bases between. The CDR3 loop reads CASSLQVSTNEKLFF. CDR3 nucleotide sequence: TGTGCCAGTAGTTTACAGGTATCAACTAATGAAAAACTGTTTTTT.

The count of this clone is one. The gene calls are TRBV27 and TRBJ1-3; unclear D gene. Deletions cut 3 bases from V and 9 bases from J, with 15 bases between. The CDR3 consists of 14 residues. The V gene's germline CDR1 is MNHEY and CDR2 SMNVEV (reference sequence). The CDR3 nucleotides read TGTGCCAGCAGTTTCGGAGGGAAACATTCCACCATATATTTT. Residues: CASSFGGKHSTIYF.

CDR3 in amino acids: CASSLATSLETQYF. The CDR3 DNA reads TGTGCCAGCAGCTTGGCCACATCCCTAGAGACCCAGTACTTC. The chain uses TRBV7-6 and TRBJ2-5; no clear D. This CDR3 spans 14 amino acids. Trimming left V 3 bases short and J 4 bases short, with 12 bases between. CDR1 and CDR2 from the germline V gene are SGHVS and FNYEAQ.

This chain links TRBV6-6 with TRBJ1-5, with TRBD1 identical over 7 bases. The germline V gene encodes CDR1 MNHNY and CDR2 SVGAGI (reference sequence). With V trimmed by 2 bases and J by 4 bases, 8 bases remained unmatched. The CDR3 is 16 residues long. This CDR3 reads CASSYPTGTGNQPQHF. In DNA form, the CDR3 reads TGTGCCAGCAGTTACCCGACAGGGACCGGAAATCAGCCCCAGCATTTT.

The J gene is TRBJ2-1, the V gene TRBV7-9, with TRBD2 matching over 8 bases. The CDR3 has 15 residues. Germline V lookup: CDR1 SEHNR, CDR2 FQNEAQ (reference sequence). With 5 bases clipped from V and 0 bases from J, the junction kept 3 bases outside the gene matches. Written as DNA, the CDR3 is TGTGCCAGCAGCATCGGGACTAGCTCCTACAATGAGCAGTTCTTC. This sequence encodes CASSIGTSSYNEQFF.